Reported below is one T cell receptor beta chain. What it binds is not known. The sample is drawn from a study of beta chain features in type 1 diabetes. On the study more broadly: Healthy donors and patients showed comparable age, gender and cell yields.

Study-wide findings and caveats: Moderate but significant shortening of TCRB CDR3s was recorded in all four CD4+ subsets from Type 1 diabetes patients.

This CDR3 has 16 amino acids. The germline V gene encodes CDR1 SGHNT and CDR2 YYREEE (reference sequence). J was trimmed by 4 bases and V by 2 bases; bases with no gene match: 11. The entirety of the isolated RNA underwent reverse transcription, so expressed TCRB transcripts were sequenced. Some clones are missing from TCRdb's copy, which holds only in-frame ones; the method was immunoSEQ multiplex PCR. The table includes a few hundred thousand clones, just over 20% detected once. The chain uses TRBV5-4 and TRBJ2-5, with TRBD1 matching over 7 bases. Source material: naive CD4+ T cells from blood. The source of this sequence is a middle-aged woman with type 1 diabetes. The CDR3 is CASSFPNYRGRETQYF. CDR3 DNA sequence: TGTGCCAGCAGCTTTCCAAATTACAGGGGTAGAGAGACCCAGTACTTC. Supplemented by reference TRBV5-4 and TRBJ2-5, the full variable domain reads ETGVTQSPTHLIKTRGQQVTLRCSSQSGHNTVSWYQQALGQGPQFIFQYYREEENGRGNFPPRFSGLQFPNYSSELNVNALELDDSALYLCASSFPNYRGRETQYFGPGTRLLVL.